This TCR beta chain was identified in a study of multiple sclerosis patients with progressive multifocal leukoencephalopathy. Whole-study findings and limits: Most PML patients had lower entropy, suggesting less diverse TRB repertoires.

V lost 4 bases to trimming and J lost 1 base, with 11 bases between them. This CDR3 contains 14 residues. Germline assignment: CDR1 SGHDT and CDR2 YYEEEE. Time point defined: time of PML onset. JC virus DNA in cerebrospinal fluid confirmed the PML diagnosis. T3 refers to blood collected at the onset of PML. As concerns this clone: Its target is unknown.

TCRdb keeps only in-frame clones here, not all; method: immunoSEQ multiplex PCR. The table has fewer than 40,000 clones, roughly 87% seen once. The V call is TRBV5-6, the J call TRBJ1-2; a weak D match, TRBD1 (6 bases). The receptor's source is a human donor with progressive multifocal leukoencephalopathy. Here the sequenced sample was PBMCs, taken from a patient treated with natalizumab. The CDR3 region is CASSPGTRNYGYTF. DNA of the CDR3: TGTGCCAGCAGCCCGGGGACACGTAACTATGGCTACACCTTC.